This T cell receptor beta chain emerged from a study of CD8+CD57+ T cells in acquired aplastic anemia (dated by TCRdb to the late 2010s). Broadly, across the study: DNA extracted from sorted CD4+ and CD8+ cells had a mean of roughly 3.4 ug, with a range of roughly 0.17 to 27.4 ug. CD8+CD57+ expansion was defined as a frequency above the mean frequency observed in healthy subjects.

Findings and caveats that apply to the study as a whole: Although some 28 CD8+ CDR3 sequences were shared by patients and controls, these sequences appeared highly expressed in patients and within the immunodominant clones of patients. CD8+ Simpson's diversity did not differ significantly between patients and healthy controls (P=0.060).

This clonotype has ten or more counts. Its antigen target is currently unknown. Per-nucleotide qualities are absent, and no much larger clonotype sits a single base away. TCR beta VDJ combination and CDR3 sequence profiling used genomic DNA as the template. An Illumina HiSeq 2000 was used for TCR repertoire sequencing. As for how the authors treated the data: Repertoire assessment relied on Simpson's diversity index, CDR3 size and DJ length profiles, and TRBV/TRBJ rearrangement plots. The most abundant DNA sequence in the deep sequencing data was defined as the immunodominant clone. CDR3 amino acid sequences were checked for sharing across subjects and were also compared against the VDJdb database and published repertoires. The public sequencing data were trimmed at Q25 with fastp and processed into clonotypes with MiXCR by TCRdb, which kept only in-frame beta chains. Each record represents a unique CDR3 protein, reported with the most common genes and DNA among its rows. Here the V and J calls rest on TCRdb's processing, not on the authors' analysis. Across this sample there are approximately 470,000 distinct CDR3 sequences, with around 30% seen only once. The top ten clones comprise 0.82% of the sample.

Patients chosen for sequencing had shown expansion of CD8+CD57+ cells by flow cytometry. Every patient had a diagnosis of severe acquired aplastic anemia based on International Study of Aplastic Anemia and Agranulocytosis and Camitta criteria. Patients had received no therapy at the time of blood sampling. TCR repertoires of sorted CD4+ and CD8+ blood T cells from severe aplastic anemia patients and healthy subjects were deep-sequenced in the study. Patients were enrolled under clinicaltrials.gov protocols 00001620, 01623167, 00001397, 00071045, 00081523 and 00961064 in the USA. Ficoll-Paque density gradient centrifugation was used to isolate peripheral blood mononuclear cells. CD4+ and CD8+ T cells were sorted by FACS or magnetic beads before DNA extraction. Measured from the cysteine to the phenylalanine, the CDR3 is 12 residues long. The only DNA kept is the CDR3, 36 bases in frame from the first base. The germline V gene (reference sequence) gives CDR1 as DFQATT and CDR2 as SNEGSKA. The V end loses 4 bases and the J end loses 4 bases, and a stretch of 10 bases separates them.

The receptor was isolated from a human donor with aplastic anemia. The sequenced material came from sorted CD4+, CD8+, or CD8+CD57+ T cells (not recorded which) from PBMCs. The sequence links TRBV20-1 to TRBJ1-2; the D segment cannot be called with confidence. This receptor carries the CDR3 CSAIGGGYGYTF. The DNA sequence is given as TGCAGTGCTATTGGTGGAGGCTATGGCTACACCTTC.